Included here is one T cell receptor (beta chain) sequence, with context. The antigen remains undetermined. The time point here: baseline, week 1 (first vaccination visit). Treatment noted: pre-vaccination baseline after standard-of-care therapy. New WHO grade 3 or 4 astrocytomas that were IDH1-mutant and ATRX-lost had been found in donors. This sample stems from a study of a mutant IDH1 vaccine in newly diagnosed glioma. Study overall: Those enrolled had earlier been treated with radiotherapy, temozolomide, or both, mostly both. Study results and caveats: Changes in top peripheral clonotypes did not appear linked to pseudoprogression.

Profiled with immunoSEQ multiplex PCR; TCRdb holds only in-frame clones, not every one. The sample holds 85,000 to 100,000 clones, around three quarters seen once. This CDR3 has 14 residues. Germline CDR1 reads SQVTM; CDR2 reads ANQGSEA. Deletions cut 6 bases from V and 2 bases from J, with 15 bases between. The V gene is TRBV29-1, the J gene TRBJ2-3; D unresolved. Sequenced material: PBMCs, taken from a glioma patient treated with radiotherapy, temozolomide or both. This receptor was identified in a man aged 35-49 years with glioma. The CDR3: CSVPSGDATDTQYF. Here the CDR3 DNA reads TGCAGCGTACCTTCTGGGGATGCCACAGATACGCAGTATTTT.